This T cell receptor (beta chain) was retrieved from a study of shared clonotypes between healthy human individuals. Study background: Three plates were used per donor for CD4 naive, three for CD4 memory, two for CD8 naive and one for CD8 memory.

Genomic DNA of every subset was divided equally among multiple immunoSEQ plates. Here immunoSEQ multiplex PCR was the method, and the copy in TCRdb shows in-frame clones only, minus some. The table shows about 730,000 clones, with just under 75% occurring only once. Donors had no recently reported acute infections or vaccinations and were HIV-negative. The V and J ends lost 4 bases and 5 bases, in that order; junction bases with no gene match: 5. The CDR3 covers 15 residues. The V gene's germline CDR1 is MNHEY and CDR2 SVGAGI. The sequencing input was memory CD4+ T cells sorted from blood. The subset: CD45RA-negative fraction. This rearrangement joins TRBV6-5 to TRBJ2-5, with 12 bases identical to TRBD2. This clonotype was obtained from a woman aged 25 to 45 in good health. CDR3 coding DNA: TGTGCCAGCAGTTGGGAGACTAGCGGGAGTGAGACCCAGTACTTC. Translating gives CASSWETSGSETQYF.